The clone carrying this T cell receptor beta chain was recorded at least ten times. This CDR3 is built from 16 residues. Germline CDR1 SGHRS, CDR2 YFSETQ. V trimming: 4 bases; J trimming: 4 bases; junction bases outside the gene matches: 12. Most tumor samples had 4 to 5.5 ug input DNA in two replicates. Using immunoSEQ multiplex PCR, the repertoire was profiled, and TCRdb retains in-frame clones only, with some absent. Found here are about 24,000 clones, around a quarter of them singletons; the top ten hold roughly 16%. This sample is drawn from a study of neoadjuvant anti-PD-1 for oral cavity cancer. Time point meaning: after neoadjuvant nivolumab, at surgical resection. These newly diagnosed stage II-IVA oral cavity squamous cell carcinoma patients had no prior systemic or radiation treatment.

The TCR sequence derives from a person aged 35-80 years with oral cavity squamous cell carcinoma. The sample was tumor tissue, taken after nivolumab (anti-PD-1) treatment. The V gene is TRBV5-1, the J gene TRBJ1-1, with 8 bases matching TRBD1. This CDR3 reads CASSPDRGDLGTEAFF. The CDR3 DNA follows: TGCGCCAGCAGCCCCGACAGGGGAGATTTGGGCACTGAAGCTTTCTTT.